The 23 T cell receptor beta chains in this list originate from one sample, sequenced in a study of identical twins (dated by TCRdb to the mid-2010s). Preparation of the library involved 5' RACE. TCRdb lists the instrument as Illumina HiSeq 2000. The raw public data were reprocessed by TCRdb itself: fastp quality trimming at Q25, MiXCR clonotype calling, in-frame beta chains only. Rows are unified per CDR3 protein, each entry keeping the most common DNA and genes. Within this sample are around 500,000 distinct CDR3 sequences, with 14% of them counted one time only. In total, the top ten clones hold around 0.48% of the sample. These sequences were also reported in another study, on yellow fever vaccine responses in identical twins.

Specimen: CD4+ T cells sorted from blood. The receptors here all came from a woman between 18 and 29 years old in good health.

This clonotype was observed a handful of times. The rearrangement joins TRBV28 to TRBJ2-3; perhaps TRBD1 as D (7 bases). The germline V and J ends were trimmed by 7 bases and 1 base, with 21 bases remaining between them. This CDR3 is 17 amino acids long. The germline V gene has CDR1 MDHEN and CDR2 SYDVKM. The CDR3 spells CASTSGGPRVGTDTQYF. The CDR3 DNA is TGTGCCAGCACCTCAGGGGGGCCCCGTGTGGGCACAGATACGCAGTATTTT. Using reference TRBV28 and TRBJ2-3 for the parts outside the CDR3, the full variable domain is DVKVTQSSRYLVKRTGEKVFLECVQDMDHENMFWYRQDPGLGLRLIYFSYDVKMKEKGDIPEGYSVSREKKERFSLILESASTNQTSMYLCASTSGGPRVGTDTQYFGPGTRLTVL.

This clonotype was recorded a few times. The rearrangement uses TRBV3-1 and TRBJ2-7; a weak D match, TRBD1 (6 bases). V dropped 5 bases and J dropped 4 bases, with 12 bases sitting between them. The CDR3 length is 13 residues. Germline CDR1 LGHDT, CDR2 YNNKEL (reference sequence). This chain's CDR3 is CASSKGQIYEQYF. DNA for the CDR3: TGTGCCAGCAGCAAAGGACAGATATACGAGCAGTACTTC.

This chain joins TRBV15 and TRBJ2-1; D gene ambiguous. Germline CDR1 LNHNV, CDR2 YYDKDF (reference sequence). The CDR3 contains 13 residues. V was trimmed by 1 base and J by 8 bases, leaving 9 bases between them. The CDR3 reads CATSRVQIHEQFF. DNA for the CDR3: TGTGCCACCAGCAGAGTCCAAATCCATGAGCAGTTCTTC.

This clonotype appeared a few times. V usage is TRBV4-1 and J usage is TRBJ2-7, with D possibly TRBD2 on 6 matching bases. CDR3 length equals 14 residues. The V gene's germline CDR1 is MGHRA and CDR2 YSYEKL. The V end was cut by 1 base, the J end by 2 bases, with 9 bases between. The CDR3 nucleotides read TGCGCCAGCAGCCAAGGACTAGTGGCCTACGAGCAGTACTTC. Translated, it gives CASSQGLVAYEQYF.

This clonotype was seen a few times. This chain joins TRBV29-1 and TRBJ2-7; no firm D call. V gave up 5 bases and J gave up 7 bases, with 12 bases separating them. There are 11 residues in the CDR3. Germline CDR1 SQVTM, CDR2 ANQGSEA. The CDR3 here is CSVRVIREQYF. In DNA, the CDR3 is TGCAGCGTTAGGGTTATTAGGGAGCAGTACTTC.

The chain uses TRBV10-3 and TRBJ1-2; no reliable D call. V lost 0 bases and J lost 2, with 7 bases in between. CDR1 is ENHRY, CDR2 SYGVKD, per germline. The CDR3 sequence is 14 residues long. DNA of the CDR3: TGTGCCATCAGTGAGTCGACGGAGAACTATGGCTACACCTTC. It encodes CAISESTENYGYTF.

The chain combines TRBV19 with TRBJ2-1; the D gene is possibly TRBD1 (5 bases). The CDR3 contains 15 residues. Germline values: CDR1 LNHDA, CDR2 SQIVND (reference sequence). V shed 6 bases and J shed 6 bases, with 18 bases lying between them. CDR3 sequence reads: CASSPPPGRGNEQFF. The DNA for the CDR3 is TGTGCCAGTAGCCCACCCCCCGGAAGGGGCAATGAGCAGTTCTTC.

This clonotype was recorded a few times. At one boundary the junction diverges from the germline segment, which might be a read error. CDR3: CSGGANTQYF. The CDR3 region has the DNA TGTAGCGGGGGGGCAAATACGCAGTATTTT. The chain links TRBV20-1 to TRBJ2-3; 11 nucleotides align to TRBD2. The CDR3 length is 10 residues. Germline CDR1 is DFQATT and CDR2 is SNEGSKA (reference sequence).

This clonotype was detected many times. The V and J genes are TRBV20-1 and TRBJ2-4; D is possibly TRBD1 or TRBD2 (5 bases each). Germline assignment: CDR1 DFQATT and CDR2 SNEGSKA (reference sequence). This CDR3 region has 13 residues. CDR3 amino acids: CNLRDGAKNIQYF. CDR3 nucleotide sequence: TGCAACCTCAGGGACGGGGCCAAAAACATTCAGTACTTC.

The J gene is TRBJ2-5, the V gene TRBV5-1, with 7 bases that match TRBD1. The germline CDR1 and CDR2 sequences are SGHRS and YFSETQ. This CDR3 is 15 amino acids long. Unmatched junction bases numbered 8, after V lost 1 base and J lost 5 bases. The CDR3 DNA follows: TGCGCCAGCAGCTTGTCCGGGACAGAGGGGGAGACCCAGTACTTC. Protein product: CASSLSGTEGETQYF.

This clonotype was observed many times. The chain couples TRBV9 to TRBJ2-1, with 11 bases fitting TRBD2. CDR1 and CDR2 from the germline V gene are SGDLS and YYNGEE. V lost 2 bases and J lost 4; bases outside the gene matches: 2. This CDR3 spans 15 amino acids. CDR3 amino acids: CASSVTSGEYNEQFF. In DNA form, the CDR3 reads TGTGCCAGCAGCGTGACTAGCGGGGAGTACAATGAGCAGTTCTTC.

This chain connects TRBV11-2 to TRBJ2-6; a possible D gene is TRBD1 (6 bases). Trimming pared 6 bases from V and 3 bases from J, leaving 12 bases between. This CDR3 has 15 residues. Germline CDR1 and CDR2: SGHAT and FQNNGV. The CDR3 region is CASRPTGRGANVLTF. CDR3 coding DNA: TGTGCCAGCAGACCCACAGGGCGTGGGGCCAACGTCCTGACTTTC. Looking up the rest from reference TRBV11-2 and TRBJ2-6 gives the full variable domain: EAGVAQSPRYKIIEKRQSVAFWCNPISGHATLYWYQQILGQGPKLLIQFQNNGVVDDSQLPKDRFSAERLKGVDSTLKIQPAKLEDSAVYLCASRPTGRGANVLTFGAGSRLTVL.

This clonotype was observed a handful of times. V is TRBV3-1 and J is TRBJ1-6; the D is unclear. Germline CDR1 LGHDT, CDR2 YNNKEL (reference sequence). With 3 bases removed from V and 5 bases from J, the gap between germline ends came to 8 bases. This CDR3 contains 14 residues. The CDR3: CASSQDLNNSPLHF. CDR3 bases: TGTGCCAGCAGCCAGGACCTGAATAATTCACCCCTCCACTTT.

This clonotype was counted ten times or more. The rearrangement uses TRBV10-3 and TRBJ2-2; unclear D gene. The CDR3 is 15 amino acids. Germline V gene data show CDR1 as ENHRY and CDR2 as SYGVKD. V dropped 2 bases and J dropped 0 bases, with 7 bases sitting between them. CDR3 in DNA: TGTGCCATCAGTGAGGCACAGTCGAACACCGGGGAGCTGTTTTTT. This translates into CAISEAQSNTGELFF.

The rearrangement uses TRBV29-1 and TRBJ2-5; 10 bases match TRBD2. This CDR3 contains 20 residues. Trimming took 1 base from V and 1 from J; bases not matched to a gene: 18. Germline V lookup: CDR1 SQVTM, CDR2 ANQGSEA. The CDR3 DNA reads TGCAGCGTTGAAGGAGTAGGTAGTAGCGGGAGGACGGGAGGCCAAGAGACCCAGTACTTC. This sequence encodes CSVEGVGSSGRTGGQETQYF.

The chain carries TRBV6-2 or TRBV6-3 and TRBJ2-4; D might be TRBD1 (6 bases). This CDR3 contains 18 residues. From germline, CDR1 is MNHEY and CDR2 SVGEGT. Trimming removed 0 bases from V and 9 bases from J, with 24 bases in between. Here the CDR3 DNA reads TGTGCCAGCAGTTACTCCGGGGCGGCAGCCTTAGCCAGGGGCATTCAGTACTTC. Translation: CASSYSGAAALARGIQYF.

This clonotype was seen a few times. V gene TRBV7-9 combines with J gene TRBJ1-2; D is perhaps TRBD1 (5 bases). Germline CDR1 and CDR2: SEHNR and FQNEAQ (reference sequence). This CDR3 has 15 amino acids. Trimming removed 4 bases from V and 6 bases from J, with 18 bases in between. The CDR3 here is CASSSGQFSSNGYTF. The CDR3 coding sequence is TGTGCCAGCAGCTCCGGACAATTTTCATCGAATGGCTACACCTTC.

The rearrangement links TRBV29-1 to TRBJ2-5; tentative D call: TRBD2 (7 bases). V was shortened by 0 bases and J by 4 bases, with 15 bases between the two germline ends. The CDR3 contains 15 residues. Germline CDR1 is SQVTM and CDR2 is ANQGSEA. CDR3 sequence reads: CSVEEAGAGLETQYF. CDR3 DNA sequence: TGCAGCGTTGAAGAGGCGGGGGCGGGCTTAGAGACCCAGTACTTC. The full variable domain, rest sourced from reference TRBV29-1 and TRBJ2-5, is SAVISQKPSRDICQRGTSLTIQCQVDSQVTMMFWYRQQPGQSLTLIATANQGSEATYESGFVIDKFPISRPNLTFSTLTVSNMSPEDSSIYLCSVEEAGAGLETQYFGPGTRLLVL.

The V call is TRBV6-1, the J call TRBJ2-5, with D possibly being TRBD2 (6 bases). V shed 7 bases and J shed 4 bases, with 19 bases lying between them. The CDR3 runs to 15 residues. Germline lookup yields CDR1 MNHNS and CDR2 SASEGT. CDR3 residues: CASKSPGVIGETQYF. The CDR3 DNA reads as TGTGCCAGCAAATCCCCGGGGGTGATTGGAGAGACCCAGTACTTC.

This clonotype has only a few counts. V and J are TRBV7-3 and TRBJ2-2; D is perhaps TRBD1 (6 bases). The CDR3 has 16 amino acids. V lost 5 bases to trimming and J lost 1 base, with 14 bases between them. Germline CDR1 is SGHTA and CDR2 is FQGTGA. CDR3 sequence: CASSPTGTKNTGELFF. CDR3 DNA sequence: TGTGCCAGCAGCCCTACCGGGACAAAGAACACCGGGGAGCTGTTTTTT.

In DNA form, the CDR3 reads TGTGCCAGCAGTTCCTTCGGACTAGCGGGAAACAATGAGCAGTTCTTC. Encoded protein: CASSSFGLAGNNEQFF. This sequence joins TRBV6-5 and TRBJ2-1; 12 nucleotides line up with TRBD2. Germline CDR1 reads MNHEY; CDR2 reads SVGAGI. The CDR3 has 16 residues. Trimming cost V 4 bases and J 5 bases; bases outside gene matches: 6.

The chain couples TRBV7-9 to TRBJ2-1; 8 positions agree with TRBD2. Germline V gives CDR1 SEHNR, CDR2 FQNEAQ (reference sequence). With V trimmed by 3 bases and J by 10 bases, 5 bases remained unmatched. The CDR3 is 13 amino acids. CDR3 residues: CASSFLLAVEQFF. In nucleotides, the CDR3 is TGTGCCAGCAGCTTTTTACTAGCGGTGGAGCAGTTCTTC.

This clonotype was recorded a few times. The gene calls are TRBV25-1 and TRBJ1-2; 7 bases align to TRBD1. The CDR3 runs to 14 residues. The trim removed 4 bases at V and 8 bases at J, leaving 10 bases unmatched. Germline lookup yields CDR1 MGHDK and CDR2 SYGVNS. The CDR3 protein is CASSAMTGPWGYTF. The CDR3 nucleotides are TGTGCCAGCAGTGCAATGACAGGGCCCTGGGGCTACACCTTC.